This TCR beta chain was recovered during a study of regulatory T cells in long-lasting Graves disease. Findings of the study overall: A greater number of public clonotypes (2,741) was shared by persistent patients than by new patients (approximately 880). Persistent disease preferred TRBV28, TRBJ1-2 and TRBJ2-5; new disease, TRBV20-1 and TRBJ2-1.

Germline-derived CDR1 and CDR2 are LGHDT and YNNKEL (reference sequence). This CDR3 is built from 13 residues. V gave up 7 bases and J gave up 7 bases, with 13 bases separating them. The TCR beta library used iRepertoire HTBI primers with Arm-PCR amplification of CDR3. Each CDR3 protein is one row after TCRdb ran MiXCR on the multiplex PCR reads. The sample lists a few hundred thousand distinct CDR3 sequences, roughly 20% occurring once. The time point is: persistent/refractory GD, antithyroid drugs over 5 years with positive TRAb. The TCR library was made from RNA that had been extracted from PBMCs in TRIzol. An endocrinology department located in Xi'an, China, was where the patients came from. With regard to this clonotype: Its antigen is undetermined.

The chain carries TRBV3-1 and TRBJ2-2; maybe TRBD1 (5 bases). The clonotype originates from a middle-aged woman with Graves disease. This sample comprised peripheral blood mononuclear cells (PBMCs), obtained when the disease was refractory, from a patient treated with antithyroid drugs. CDR3 sequence (DNA): TGTGCCAGCAACAGCAGGGCGGACGGGGAGCTGTTTTTT. It specifies CASNSRADGELFF. The whole variable domain, remainder taken from reference TRBV3-1 and TRBJ2-2, is DTAVSQTPKYLVTQMGNDKSIKCEQNLGHDTMYWYKQDSKKFLKIMFSYNNKELIINETVPNRFSPKSPDKAHLNLHINSLELGDSAVYFCASNSRADGELFFGEGSRLTVL.